The source of this T cell receptor beta chain is a study of CD8 T cells in ankylosing spondylitis. TCRdb recomputed calls from the 5' RACE reads with MiXCR, one row per CDR3 protein. The repertoire holds about 130,000 distinct CDR3 sequences, with approximately 14% as singletons. Of note for this clonotype: What it binds is not known.

Findings and limits, study-wide: With a CD8+ phenotype, disease-linked clones were relatively rare in peripheral blood.

The CDR3 contains 18 residues. CDR1 MDHEN and CDR2 SYDVKM come from the germline V gene. V dropped 2 bases and J dropped 5; count of bases not matched to a gene: 13. This rearrangement joins TRBV28 to TRBJ2-2; 8 bases agree with TRBD1. The sample was blood, either unsorted or a sorted T cell fraction (not recorded which). This receptor was obtained from a female donor with ankylosing spondylitis or in good health (not recorded which). Here the CDR3 reads CASSLLLAGGMGTGELFF. CDR3 nucleotides: TGTGCCAGCAGTTTACTCTTGGCAGGGGGCATGGGGACCGGGGAGCTGTTTTTT.